Each of the 11 T cell receptor beta chains below was sequenced from the same sample in a study of T-cell reconstitution after alpha-beta-depleted transplantation in children. Preparation of the TCRbeta library was carried out with unique molecular identifiers. MiXCR was run by TCRdb on the PCR reads, yielding one entry per CDR3 protein. This sample carries around 360,000 distinct CDR3 sequences, about a tenth of them seen once, and the ten largest clones take about 2.3%. The material sequenced was PBMCs from the stem cell graft donor, taken from the stem cell graft. The receptor set was obtained from a human donor who donated a stem cell graft to a child with acute lymphoblastic leukemia.

The chain uses TRBV7-9 and TRBJ2-3; TRBD1 matches at 7 bases. The V and J ends lost 5 bases and 0 bases, in that order; junction bases with no gene match: 5. This CDR3 is built from 15 residues. In germline, CDR1 is SEHNR, CDR2 FQNEAQ (reference sequence). CDR3 loop: CASSDVQGSTDTQYF. As DNA, the CDR3 is TGTGCCAGCAGCGATGTACAGGGGAGCACAGATACGCAGTATTTT.

This clonotype was found a few times. This chain connects TRBV11-1 to TRBJ2-7; D possibly uses TRBD1 or TRBD2 (6 bases each). The CDR3 length is 18 residues. The ends were cut back, 0 bases at V and 4 bases at J, with 22 bases in the middle. Per germline, CDR1 SGHAT and CDR2 FQDESV (reference sequence). In DNA, the CDR3 is TGTGCCAGCAGCTTAGCCCTCATTATGGGGGCGGGGAGGTACGAGCAGTACTTC. Translating it yields CASSLALIMGAGRYEQYF.

This clonotype came up a few times. The V call is TRBV28, the J call TRBJ2-2, with 8 bases aligning to TRBD1. CDR3 length: 15 residues. Per the germline V gene, CDR1 is MDHEN and CDR2 is SYDVKM. With V trimmed by 4 bases and J by 2 bases, 3 bases remained unmatched. CDR3 region: CASSWTGLNTGELFF. The CDR3 coding sequence is TGTGCCAGCAGTTGGACAGGGCTCAACACCGGGGAGCTGTTTTTT.

This clonotype appeared many times. This chain uses TRBV9 with TRBJ1-5; 9 bases align to TRBD1. The V gene end was trimmed by 0 bases and the J gene end by 1 base; junction bases not matched to a gene: 5. Germline loops: CDR1 SGDLS, CDR2 YYNGEE. The CDR3 length is 17 residues. The CDR3 here is CASSVDRGLGSNQPQHF. CDR3 nucleotide sequence: TGTGCCAGCAGCGTAGACAGGGGGCTTGGGAGCAATCAGCCCCAGCATTTT.

This clonotype was observed many times. The V and J genes are TRBV7-9 and TRBJ1-3; D is undetermined. The CDR3 spans 14 residues. CDR1 and CDR2 (germline): SEHNR, FQNEAQ (reference sequence). The V and J ends lost 0 bases and 2 bases respectively, with 5 bases between them. The CDR3: CASSLAEAGNTIYF. Here the CDR3 DNA reads TGTGCCAGCAGCTTAGCCGAGGCTGGAAACACCATATATTTT.

This clonotype has a handful of counts. J is TRBJ1-1 and V is TRBV29-1; D ambiguous. CDR1 is SQVTM and CDR2 is ANQGSEA in the germline V gene. This CDR3 is 13 amino acids long. V was trimmed by 7 bases and J by 3 bases, leaving 15 bases between them. CDR3 DNA: TGCAGCGCCCTAACCACAGAATACACTGAAGCTTTCTTT. It translates to CSALTTEYTEAFF.

The rearrangement links TRBV28 to TRBJ2-3; possibly TRBD2 for D (6 bases). Germline V gene data show CDR1 as MDHEN and CDR2 as SYDVKM. The CDR3 has 15 residues. The V gene lost 5 bases and the J gene lost 4 bases, with 16 bases spanning the gap. CDR3 sequence (DNA): TGTGCCAGCAGTAGGCGGGACCCGACCCCAGATACGCAGTATTTT. Translating it yields CASSRRDPTPDTQYF.

This sequence joins TRBV5-1 and TRBJ1-2; D not resolved. The ends were cut back, 0 bases at V and 0 bases at J, with 6 bases in the middle. This CDR3 spans 14 amino acids. CDR1 and CDR2 from the germline V gene are SGHRS and YFSETQ. The CDR3 reads CASSLDATNYGYTF. The CDR3 DNA reads as TGCGCCAGCAGCTTGGACGCGACTAACTATGGCTACACCTTC. Together with reference TRBV5-1 and TRBJ1-2, the CDR3 gives the full variable domain: KAGVTQTPRYLIKTRGQQVTLSCSPISGHRSVSWYQQTPGQGLQFLFEYFSETQRNKGNFPGRFSGRQFSNSRSEMNVSTLELGDSALYLCASSLDATNYGYTFGSGTRLTVV.

This clonotype was counted only a few times. The chain employs TRBV7-9 and TRBJ1-3; the D is unclear. This CDR3 comprises 13 residues. V lost 4 bases and J 3 bases, leaving 7 bases between the germline ends. Germline CDR1 and CDR2: SEHNR and FQNEAQ (reference sequence). The CDR3 loop reads CASSSGFGNTIYF. The CDR3 region has the DNA TGTGCCAGCAGCTCCGGGTTTGGAAACACCATATATTTT.

The genes are TRBV12-3 or TRBV12-4 and TRBJ1-4; no definite D call. CDR3 length: 13 residues. V lost 1 base and J lost 8, with 8 bases in between. Here the CDR3 reads CASSLDGVEKLFF. The DNA for the CDR3 is TGTGCCAGCAGTTTAGATGGGGTGGAAAAACTGTTTTTT.

The rearrangement links TRBV6-4 to TRBJ2-2; TRBD2 agrees at 11 bases. The CDR3 is 17 amino acids. CDR1 is MRHNA, CDR2 SNTAGT, per germline. V lost 4 bases and J lost 3; bases outside the gene matches: 7. Here the CDR3 DNA reads TGTGCCAGCAGTGCACTAGCGGGAGAAACGGACACCGGGGAGCTGTTTTTT. Translated: CASSALAGETDTGELFF.